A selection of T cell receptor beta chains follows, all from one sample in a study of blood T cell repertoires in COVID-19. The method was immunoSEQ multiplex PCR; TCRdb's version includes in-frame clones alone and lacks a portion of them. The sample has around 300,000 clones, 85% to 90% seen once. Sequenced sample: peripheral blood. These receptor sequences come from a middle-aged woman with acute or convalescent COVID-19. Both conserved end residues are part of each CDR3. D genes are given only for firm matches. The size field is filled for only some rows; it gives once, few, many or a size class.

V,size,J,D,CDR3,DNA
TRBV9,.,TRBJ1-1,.,CASGDHRGTEAFF,TGTGCCAGCGGCGACCATAGGGGGACTGAAGCTTTCTTT
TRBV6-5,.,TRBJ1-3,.,CASNKAAGVRNTIYF,TGTGCCAGCAACAAGGCGGCGGGGGTAAGGAACACCATATATTTT
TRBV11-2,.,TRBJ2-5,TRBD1,CASLRGPKETQYF,TGTGCATCCTTAAGGGGGCCGAAAGAGACCCAGTACTTC
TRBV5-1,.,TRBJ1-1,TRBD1,CASRFATGGSNTEAFF,TGCGCCAGCAGATTTGCGACAGGGGGCTCGAACACTGAAGCTTTCTTT
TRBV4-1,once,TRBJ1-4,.,CASREQGPTNEKLFF,TGCGCCAGCAGGGAACAGGGTCCAACTAATGAAAAACTGTTTTTT
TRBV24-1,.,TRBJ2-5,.,CATSDLLETQYF,TGTGCCACCAGTGATTTGCTGGAGACCCAGTACTTC
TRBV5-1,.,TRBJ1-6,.,CASSSTYYNSPLHF,TGCGCCAGCAGCTCCACATACTATAATTCACCCCTCCACTTT
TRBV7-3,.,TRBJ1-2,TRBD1,CASSPRSGQGTYYGYTF,TGTGCCAGCAGCCCAAGGTCGGGACAGGGTACATACTATGGCTACACCTTC
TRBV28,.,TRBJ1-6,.,CASRRDQGNQPLHF,TGTGCCAGCAGACGCGACCAGGGAAACCAGCCCCTCCACTTT
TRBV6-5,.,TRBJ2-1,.,CASSFAAGTANEQFF,TGTGCCAGCAGTTTCGCCGCCGGGACTGCGAATGAGCAGTTCTTC
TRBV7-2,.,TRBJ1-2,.,CASSLVQQGGGYTF,TGTGCCAGCAGCTTAGTGCAGCAGGGAGGTGGCTACACCTTC
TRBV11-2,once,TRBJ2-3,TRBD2,CASSRGVAGALGTDTQYF,TGTGCCAGCAGCCGGGGAGTAGCGGGGGCTTTGGGCACAGATACGCAGTATTTT
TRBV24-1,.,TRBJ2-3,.,CATSDGGLSGAADTQYF,TGTGCCACCAGTGATGGGGGGCTGAGCGGGGCCGCAGATACGCAGTATTTT
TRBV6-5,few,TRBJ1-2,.,CASSPHGVGYTF,TGTGCCAGCAGTCCCCACGGGGTTGGCTACACCTTC
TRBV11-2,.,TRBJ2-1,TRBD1,CASSTPRTGPSNEQFF,TGTGCCAGCAGCACACCCAGGACAGGGCCCTCGAATGAGCAGTTCTTC